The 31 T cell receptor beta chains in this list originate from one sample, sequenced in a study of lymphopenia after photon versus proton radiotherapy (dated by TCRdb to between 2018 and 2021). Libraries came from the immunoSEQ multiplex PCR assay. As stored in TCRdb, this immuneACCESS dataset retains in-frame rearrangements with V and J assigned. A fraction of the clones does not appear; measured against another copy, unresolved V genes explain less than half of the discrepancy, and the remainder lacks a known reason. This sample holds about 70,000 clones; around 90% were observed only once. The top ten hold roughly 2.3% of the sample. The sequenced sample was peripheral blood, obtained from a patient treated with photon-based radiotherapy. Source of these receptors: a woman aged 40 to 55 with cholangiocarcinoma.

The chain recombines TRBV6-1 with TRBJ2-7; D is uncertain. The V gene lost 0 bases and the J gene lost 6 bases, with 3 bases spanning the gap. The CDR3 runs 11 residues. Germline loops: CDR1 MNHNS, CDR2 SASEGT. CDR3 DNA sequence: TGTGCCAGCAGTGAAGCGCCCGAGCAGTACTTC. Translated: CASSEAPEQYF.

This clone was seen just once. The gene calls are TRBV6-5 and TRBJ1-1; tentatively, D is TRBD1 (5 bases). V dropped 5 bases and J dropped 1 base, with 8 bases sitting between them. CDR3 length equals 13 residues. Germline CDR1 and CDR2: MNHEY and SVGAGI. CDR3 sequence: CASSRGRNTEAFF. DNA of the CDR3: TGTGCCAGCAGTCGGGGACGGAACACTGAAGCTTTCTTT.

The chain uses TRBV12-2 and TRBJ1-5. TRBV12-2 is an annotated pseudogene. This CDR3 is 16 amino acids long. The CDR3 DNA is TGTGCAAGTCGCTTATTTTTCACGGATAGCAATCAGCCCCAGCATTTT. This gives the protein CASRLFFTDSNQPQHF.

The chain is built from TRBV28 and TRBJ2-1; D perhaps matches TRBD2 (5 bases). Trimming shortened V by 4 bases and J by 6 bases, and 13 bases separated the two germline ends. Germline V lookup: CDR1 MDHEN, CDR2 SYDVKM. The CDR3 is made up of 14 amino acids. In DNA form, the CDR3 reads TGTGCCAGCAGTTCGGCCGGGGTGGCCAATGAGCAGTTCTTC. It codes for CASSSAGVANEQFF.

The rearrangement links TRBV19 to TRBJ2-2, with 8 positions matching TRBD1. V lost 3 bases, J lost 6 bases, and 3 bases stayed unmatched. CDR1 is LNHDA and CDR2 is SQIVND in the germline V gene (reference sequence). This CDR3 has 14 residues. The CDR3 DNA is TGTGCCAGTAGTATCGGGACAGGTCCCGGGGAGCTGTTTTTT. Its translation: CASSIGTGPGELFF.

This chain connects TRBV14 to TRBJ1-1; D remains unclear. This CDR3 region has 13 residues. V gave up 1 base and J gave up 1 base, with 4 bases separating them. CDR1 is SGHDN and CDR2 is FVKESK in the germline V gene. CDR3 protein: CASSQGWNTEAFF. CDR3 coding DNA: TGTGCCAGCAGCCAAGGGTGGAACACTGAAGCTTTCTTT.

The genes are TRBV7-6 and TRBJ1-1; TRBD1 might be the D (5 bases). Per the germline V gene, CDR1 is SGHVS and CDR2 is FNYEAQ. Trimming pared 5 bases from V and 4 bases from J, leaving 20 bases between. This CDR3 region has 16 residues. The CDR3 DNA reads TGTGCCAGCAGCCCGACCCACAACCAGGGTCTCACTGAAGCTTTCTTT. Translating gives CASSPTHNQGLTEAFF.

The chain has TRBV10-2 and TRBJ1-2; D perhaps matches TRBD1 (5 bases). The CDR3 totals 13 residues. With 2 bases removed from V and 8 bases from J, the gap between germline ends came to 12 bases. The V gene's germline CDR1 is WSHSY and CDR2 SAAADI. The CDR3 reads CASSERGVGGYTF. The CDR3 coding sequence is TGCGCCAGCAGTGAGAGGGGAGTTGGGGGCTACACCTTC.

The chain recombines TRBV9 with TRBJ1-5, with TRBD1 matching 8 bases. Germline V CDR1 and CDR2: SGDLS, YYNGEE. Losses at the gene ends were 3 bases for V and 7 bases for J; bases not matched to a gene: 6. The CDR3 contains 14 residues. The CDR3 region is CASSEGTGGQPQHF. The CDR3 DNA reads TGTGCCAGCAGCGAGGGGACAGGAGGCCAGCCCCAGCATTTT. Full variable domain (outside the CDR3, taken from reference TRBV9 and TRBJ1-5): DSGVTQTPKHLITATGQRVTLRCSPRSGDLSVYWYQQSLDQGLQFLIQYYNGEERAKGNILERFSAQQFPDLHSELNLSSLELGDSALYFCASSEGTGGQPQHFGDGTRLSIL.

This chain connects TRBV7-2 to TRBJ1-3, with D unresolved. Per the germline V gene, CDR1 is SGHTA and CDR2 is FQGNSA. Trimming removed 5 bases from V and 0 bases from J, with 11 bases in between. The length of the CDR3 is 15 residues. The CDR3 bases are TGTGCCAGCAGCCCTGACCCGGGCTCTGGAAACACCATATATTTT. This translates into CASSPDPGSGNTIYF.

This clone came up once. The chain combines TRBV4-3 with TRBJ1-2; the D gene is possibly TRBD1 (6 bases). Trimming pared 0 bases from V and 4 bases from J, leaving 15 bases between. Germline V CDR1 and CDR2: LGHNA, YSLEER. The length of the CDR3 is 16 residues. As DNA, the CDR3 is TGCGCCAGCAGCCAAGATCAATTCGGACAGATCTATGGCTACACCTTC. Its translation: CASSQDQFGQIYGYTF.

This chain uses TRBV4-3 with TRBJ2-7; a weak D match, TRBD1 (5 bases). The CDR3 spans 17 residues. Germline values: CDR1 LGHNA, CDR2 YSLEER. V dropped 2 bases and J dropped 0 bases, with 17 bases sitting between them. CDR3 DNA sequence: TGCGCCAGCAGCCAATCGCGGCAGGGTGCACGCTCCTACGAGCAGTACTTC. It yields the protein CASSQSRQGARSYEQYF.

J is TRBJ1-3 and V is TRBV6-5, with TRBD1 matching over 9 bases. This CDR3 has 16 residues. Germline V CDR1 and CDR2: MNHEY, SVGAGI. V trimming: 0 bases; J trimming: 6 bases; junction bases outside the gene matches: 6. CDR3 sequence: CASSYSTGQGLNTIYF. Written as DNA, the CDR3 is TGTGCCAGCAGTTACTCGACGGGACAGGGACTAAACACCATATATTTT.

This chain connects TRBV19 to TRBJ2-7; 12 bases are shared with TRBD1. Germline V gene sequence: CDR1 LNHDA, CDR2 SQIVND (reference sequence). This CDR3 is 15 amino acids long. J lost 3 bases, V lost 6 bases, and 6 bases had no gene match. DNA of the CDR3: TGTGCCAGTAGACCGGGACAGGGGGCGTACTACGAGCAGTACTTC. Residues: CASRPGQGAYYEQYF.

This chain's CDR3 is CASSPRSIPLGAFF. The CDR3 DNA follows: TGTGCCAGCAGCCCCCGGAGCATACCGTTGGGAGCTTTCTTT. The V gene is TRBV7-6, the J gene TRBJ1-1; D gene unclear. The CDR3 consists of 14 residues. Between the trimmed V and J ends, which lost 5 bases and 10 bases, there was a span of 20 bases. Per the germline V gene, CDR1 is SGHVS and CDR2 is FNYEAQ.

CDR3 in DNA: TGCAGCGTAGGGGACGTAAACAATGAGCAGTTCTTC. As protein: CSVGDVNNEQFF. The V call is TRBV29-1, the J call TRBJ2-1; D may match TRBD1 or TRBD2 (5 bases each). V lost 6 bases, J lost 5 bases, and 11 bases lay in between. Germline values: CDR1 SQVTM, CDR2 ANQGSEA. This CDR3 has 12 amino acids.

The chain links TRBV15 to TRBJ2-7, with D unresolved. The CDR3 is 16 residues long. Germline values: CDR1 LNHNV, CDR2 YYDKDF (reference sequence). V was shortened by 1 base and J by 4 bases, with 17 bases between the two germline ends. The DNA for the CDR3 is TGTGCCACCAGCAGAGCTATGACGGTGGCAATATACGAGCAGTACTTC. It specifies CATSRAMTVAIYEQYF.

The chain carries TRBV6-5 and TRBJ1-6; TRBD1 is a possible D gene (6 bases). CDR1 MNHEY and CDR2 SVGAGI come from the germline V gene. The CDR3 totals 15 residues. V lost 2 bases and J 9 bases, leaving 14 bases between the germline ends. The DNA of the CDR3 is TGTGCCAGCAGTTACAGGGGGACTGGAGCTTCACCCCTCCACTTT. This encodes CASSYRGTGASPLHF.

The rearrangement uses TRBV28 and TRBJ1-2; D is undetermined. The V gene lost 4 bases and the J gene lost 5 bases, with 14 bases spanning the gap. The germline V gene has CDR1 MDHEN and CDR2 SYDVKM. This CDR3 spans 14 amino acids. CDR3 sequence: CASSSQGLRYGYTF. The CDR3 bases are TGTGCCAGCAGTTCCCAAGGCTTGAGATATGGCTACACCTTC.

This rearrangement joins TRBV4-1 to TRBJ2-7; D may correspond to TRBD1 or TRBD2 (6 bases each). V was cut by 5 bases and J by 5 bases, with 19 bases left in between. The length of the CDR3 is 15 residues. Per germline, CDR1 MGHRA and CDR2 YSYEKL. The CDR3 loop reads CASSSEGGMVHEQYF. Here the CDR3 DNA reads TGCGCCAGCAGCTCCGAGGGGGGAATGGTCCACGAGCAGTACTTC.

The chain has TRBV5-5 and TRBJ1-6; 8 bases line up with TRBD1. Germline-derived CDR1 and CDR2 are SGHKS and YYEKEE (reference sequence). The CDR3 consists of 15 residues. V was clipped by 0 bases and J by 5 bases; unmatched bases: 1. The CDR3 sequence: CASSLGTGNNSPLHF. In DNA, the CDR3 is TGTGCCAGCAGCTTGGGGACAGGGAATAATTCACCCCTCCACTTT. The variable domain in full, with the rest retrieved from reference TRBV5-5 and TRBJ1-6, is DAGVTQSPTHLIKTRGQQVTLRCSPISGHKSVSWYQQVLGQGPQFIFQYYEKEERGRGNFPDRFSARQFPNYSSELNVNALLLGDSALYLCASSLGTGNNSPLHFGNGTRLTVT.

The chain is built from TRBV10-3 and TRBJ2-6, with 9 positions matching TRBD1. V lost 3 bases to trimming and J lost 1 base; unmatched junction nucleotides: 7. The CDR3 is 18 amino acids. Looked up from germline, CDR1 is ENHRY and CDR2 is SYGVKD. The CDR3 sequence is CAISEPGQGLSGANVLTF. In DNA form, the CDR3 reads TGTGCCATCAGTGAACCGGGACAGGGATTGTCTGGGGCCAACGTCCTGACTTTC.

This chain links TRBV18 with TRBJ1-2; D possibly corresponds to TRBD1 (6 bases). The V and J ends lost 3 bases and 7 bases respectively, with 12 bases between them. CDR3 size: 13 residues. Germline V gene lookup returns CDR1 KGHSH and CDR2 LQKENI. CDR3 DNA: TGTGCCAGCTCACCTGGGGGGGCTCCTGGCTACACCTTC. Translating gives CASSPGGAPGYTF.

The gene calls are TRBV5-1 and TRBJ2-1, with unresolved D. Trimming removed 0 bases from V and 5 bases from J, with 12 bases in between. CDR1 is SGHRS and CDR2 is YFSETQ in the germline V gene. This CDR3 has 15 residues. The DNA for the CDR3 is TGCGCCAGCAGCTTGGAAGGTAACGGCCACAATGAGCAGTTCTTC. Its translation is CASSLEGNGHNEQFF.

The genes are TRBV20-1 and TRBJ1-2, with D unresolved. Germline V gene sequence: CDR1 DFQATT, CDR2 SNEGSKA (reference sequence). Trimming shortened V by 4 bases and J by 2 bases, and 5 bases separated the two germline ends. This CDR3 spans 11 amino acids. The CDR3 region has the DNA TGCAGTGCTACCGACAACTATGGCTACACCTTC. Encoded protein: CSATDNYGYTF.

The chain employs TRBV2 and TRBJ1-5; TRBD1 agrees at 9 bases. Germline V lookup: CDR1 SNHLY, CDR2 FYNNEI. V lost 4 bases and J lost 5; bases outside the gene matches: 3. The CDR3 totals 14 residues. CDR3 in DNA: TGTGCCAGCAGTGGACAGGGGGATTATCAGCCCCAGCATTTT. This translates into CASSGQGDYQPQHF.

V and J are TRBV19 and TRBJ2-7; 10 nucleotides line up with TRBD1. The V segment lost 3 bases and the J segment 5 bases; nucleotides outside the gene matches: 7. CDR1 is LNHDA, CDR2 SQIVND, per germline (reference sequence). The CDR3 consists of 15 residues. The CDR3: CASSMIDRGQNEQYF. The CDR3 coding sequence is TGTGCCAGTAGTATGATAGACAGGGGGCAGAACGAGCAGTACTTC.

The CDR3 is CASSYGAGEWFF. The CDR3 DNA reads TGTGCCAGCAGTTACGGGGCAGGAGAATGGTTCTTT. The chain is built from TRBV6-5 and TRBJ1-1; a possible D gene is TRBD1 (5 bases). The CDR3 contains 12 residues. The V gene's germline CDR1 is MNHEY and CDR2 SVGAGI. V was pared by 2 bases and J by 14 bases, with 15 bases between.

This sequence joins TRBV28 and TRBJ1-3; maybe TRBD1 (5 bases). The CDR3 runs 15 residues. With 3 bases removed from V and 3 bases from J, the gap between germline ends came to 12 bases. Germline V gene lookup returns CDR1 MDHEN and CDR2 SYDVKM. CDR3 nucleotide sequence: TGTGCCAGCAGTTTGGCAGGGAAAGGTGGAAACACCATATATTTT. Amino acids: CASSLAGKGGNTIYF.

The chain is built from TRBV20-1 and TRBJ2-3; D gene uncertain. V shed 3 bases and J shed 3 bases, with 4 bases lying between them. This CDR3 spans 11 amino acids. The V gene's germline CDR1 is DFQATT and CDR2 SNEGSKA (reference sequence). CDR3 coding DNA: TGCAGTGCTAGGGGGACAGATACGCAGTATTTT. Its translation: CSARGTDTQYF.

CDR3 coding DNA: TGCAGCGTTGATGGGGGGAGGGACACTGAAGCTTTCTTT. Translated: CSVDGGRDTEAFF. The chain links TRBV29-1 to TRBJ1-1; weak D call: TRBD1 (5 bases). The V end lost 3 bases, the J end lost 3 bases, and 11 bases lay between the germline ends. CDR1 is SQVTM, CDR2 ANQGSEA, per germline. This CDR3 is 13 amino acids long.